Following are 13 T cell receptor beta chains from one sample sequenced in a study of CD8+ T cells in alopecia areata. cDNA reverse transcribed from extracted RNA served as the sequencing template. Sequencing used immunoSEQ multiplex PCR; TCRdb keeps in-frame clones, though not all of them. The sample holds about 110,000 clones, under 60% seen once. Source material: NKG2D-low CD8+ T cells sorted from blood. These receptors were taken from a human donor with alopecia areata.

The chain joins TRBV4-1 to TRBJ2-7; possibly TRBD1 or TRBD2 for D (5 bases each). In germline, CDR1 is MGHRA, CDR2 YSYEKL. The CDR3 has 14 amino acids. Trimming stripped 2 bases from V and 2 bases from J, with 10 bases between. CDR3 residues: CASSQMQGPYEQYF. Written as DNA, the CDR3 is TGCGCCAGCAGCCAAATGCAGGGACCCTACGAGCAGTACTTC.

This clone has a handful of counts. The V and J genes are TRBV4-1 and TRBJ2-1; D remains ambiguous. The CDR3 is 14 residues long. Germline lookup yields CDR1 MGHRA and CDR2 YSYEKL. The germline V and J ends were trimmed by 2 bases and 3 bases, with 8 bases remaining between them. CDR3 DNA sequence: TGCGCCAGCAGCCAACCAGTTTACTACAATGAGCAGTTCTTC. It encodes CASSQPVYYNEQFF.

The gene calls are TRBV27 and TRBJ2-3; 14 positions match TRBD2. The CDR3 extends over 17 amino acids. The V segment lost 3 bases and the J segment 2 bases; nucleotides outside the gene matches: 4. Germline CDR1 reads MNHEY; CDR2 reads SMNVEV (reference sequence). The CDR3 coding sequence is TGTGCCAGCAGTTTGAGACTAGCGGGAGGGTACACAGATACGCAGTATTTT. Translation gives CASSLRLAGGYTDTQYF.

V is TRBV27 and J is TRBJ2-6, with unresolved D. In germline, CDR1 is MNHEY, CDR2 SMNVEV (reference sequence). The CDR3 spans 14 residues. The V and J ends lost 9 bases and 4 bases respectively, with 13 bases between them. The CDR3 DNA is TGTGCCAGTACCCGTACCCTCGGGGCCAACGTCCTGACTTTC. Protein: CASTRTLGANVLTF.

The chain combines TRBV5-1 with TRBJ2-7; no clear D gene. This CDR3 contains 11 residues. The germline V gene has CDR1 SGHRS and CDR2 YFSETQ. V dropped 1 base and J dropped 5 bases, with 4 bases sitting between them. This CDR3 is CASSLQDEQYF. CDR3 DNA: TGCGCCAGCAGCTTGCAAGACGAGCAGTACTTC.

This chain uses TRBV7-9 with TRBJ2-7, with D uncertain. The CDR3 has 12 residues. The V end lost 6 bases, the J end lost 5 bases, and 11 bases lay between the germline ends. The germline V gene has CDR1 SEHNR and CDR2 FQNEAQ (reference sequence). CDR3 nucleotide sequence: TGTGCCAGCAGTGATTGGGGAAACGAGCAGTACTTC. Translated, it gives CASSDWGNEQYF.

The chain recombines TRBV5-1 with TRBJ1-1, with D hard to call. Germline V gene lookup returns CDR1 SGHRS and CDR2 YFSETQ. The CDR3 length is 11 residues. V was clipped by 2 bases and J by 7 bases, with 6 bases between them. CDR3 amino acids: CASSLGDEAFF. The CDR3 DNA follows: TGCGCCAGCAGCTTAGGAGATGAAGCTTTCTTT.

There are a few counts of this clone. The chain employs TRBV27 and TRBJ1-1; D gene uncertain. The V and J ends lost 5 bases and 5 bases respectively, with 18 bases between them. Germline-derived CDR1 and CDR2 are MNHEY and SMNVEV (reference sequence). The CDR3 is 15 amino acids. CDR3 protein: CASSPRLGGVTEAFF. CDR3 DNA: TGTGCCAGCAGTCCACGCTTAGGCGGTGTAACTGAAGCTTTCTTT.

In DNA form, the CDR3 reads TGTGCCAGCAGCTTAAGAGACAATGAGCAGTTCTTC. This codes for CASSLRDNEQFF. The rearrangement uses TRBV7-3 and TRBJ2-1; no clear D. V shed 1 base and J shed 5 bases, with 3 bases lying between them. CDR1 and CDR2 from the germline V gene are SGHTA and FQGTGA. CDR3 length equals 12 residues.

This clone was counted only a few times. The rearrangement joins TRBV7-8 to TRBJ2-1; 8 positions agree with TRBD1. With V trimmed by 5 bases and J by 3 bases, 18 bases remained unmatched. This CDR3 comprises 19 residues. Germline lookup yields CDR1 SGHVS and CDR2 FQNEAQ. The CDR3 sequence is CASSQNLMAVTGDYNEQFF. The DNA of the CDR3 is TGTGCCAGCAGCCAAAATCTAATGGCGGTGACAGGGGACTACAATGAGCAGTTCTTC.

The CDR3 loop reads CASSLDVGYGYEQYF. In DNA, the CDR3 is TGTGCCAGCAGCTTAGATGTGGGGTATGGCTACGAGCAGTACTTC. The V gene is TRBV11-2, the J gene TRBJ2-7; the D is unclear. Trimming removed 0 bases from V and 3 bases from J, with 12 bases in between. Per germline, CDR1 SGHAT and CDR2 FQNNGV. The CDR3 has 15 amino acids.

This chain joins TRBV27 and TRBJ2-1; no clear D. CDR3 length equals 12 residues. Germline CDR1 reads MNHEY; CDR2 reads SMNVEV (reference sequence). Trimming stripped 2 bases from V and 7 bases from J, with 6 bases between. This CDR3 reads CASSLGENEQFF. The CDR3 nucleotides are TGTGCCAGCAGTTTAGGTGAGAATGAGCAGTTCTTC.

The CDR3 region has the DNA TGTGCCAGCAGCTTAGAGCGGGAGGTAAAGTATGAGCAGTTCTTC. It specifies CASSLEREVKYEQFF. This sequence joins TRBV7-9 and TRBJ2-1, with 9 bases that match TRBD2. In germline, CDR1 is SEHNR, CDR2 FQNEAQ (reference sequence). The CDR3 has 15 residues. J lost 8 bases, V lost 1 base, and 6 bases had no gene match.